This T cell receptor (beta chain) is from a study of neurological immune-mediated disorders. From 2 million PBMCs stored at -80 C, the unsorted libraries were generated. This CDR3 spans 13 amino acids. V gave up 11 bases and J gave up 2 bases, with 13 bases separating them. Germline-derived CDR1 and CDR2 are MGHRA and YSYEKL. TCRdb reprocessed the 5' RACE reads via MiXCR and lists one record per CDR3 protein. The repertoire includes roughly 120,000 distinct CDR3 sequences, 3% to 3.5% of them detected once, and 1% to 1.5% sits in the top ten. Ten or more counts support this clonotype. The chain is built from TRBV4-1 and TRBJ1-3; D unresolved. Sequences were obtained from PBMCs. The clonotype originates from a woman between 25 and 40 years old with multiple sclerosis. CDR3 loop: CALGCFAGNTIYF. Written as DNA, the CDR3 is TGCGCCTTAGGGTGTTTTGCTGGAAACACCATATATTTT.